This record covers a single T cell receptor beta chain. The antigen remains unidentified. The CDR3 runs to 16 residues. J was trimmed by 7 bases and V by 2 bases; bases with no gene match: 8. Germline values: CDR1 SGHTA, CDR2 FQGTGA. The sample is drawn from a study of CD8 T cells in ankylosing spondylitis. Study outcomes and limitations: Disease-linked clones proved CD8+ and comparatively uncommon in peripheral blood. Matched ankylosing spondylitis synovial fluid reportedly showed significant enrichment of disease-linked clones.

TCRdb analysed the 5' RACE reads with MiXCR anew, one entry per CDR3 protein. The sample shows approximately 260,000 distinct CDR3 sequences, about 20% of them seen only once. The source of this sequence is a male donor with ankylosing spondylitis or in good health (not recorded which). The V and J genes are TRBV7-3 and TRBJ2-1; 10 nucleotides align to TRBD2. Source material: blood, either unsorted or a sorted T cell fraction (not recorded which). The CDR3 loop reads CASSLFGLAVVNEQFF. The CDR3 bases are TGTGCCAGCAGCTTATTTGGACTAGCGGTTGTAAATGAGCAGTTCTTC.